This TCR beta chain was identified during a study of PD-1 blockade in classical Hodgkin lymphoma. Study results and limitations: Complete responders showed a baseline diversity that resembled the diversity of newly diagnosed patients. Reported baseline diversity: healthy donors highest, relapsed/refractory patients lowest.

Autologous stem cell transplantation was followed by relapse in every patient, and brentuximab vedotin exposure varied. Some clones are missing from TCRdb's copy, which holds only in-frame ones; the method was immunoSEQ multiplex PCR. The sample includes 20,000 to 25,000 clones, around two thirds seen only once; the top ten take around 6%. To note about this clone: What it recognizes is unknown.

Trimming stripped 2 bases from V and 5 bases from J, with 13 bases between. CDR3 length equals 15 residues. The germline V gene has CDR1 MNHNS and CDR2 SASEGT. Sequencing used peripheral blood mononuclear cells (PBMCs), obtained at baseline. This chain links TRBV6-1 with TRBJ2-1; D might be TRBD1 (5 bases). The sequence came from a human donor with classical Hodgkin lymphoma. The CDR3 loop is CASSETAGLNNEQFF. The CDR3 DNA reads as TGTGCCAGCAGTGAAACGGCAGGGCTAAACAATGAGCAGTTCTTC.